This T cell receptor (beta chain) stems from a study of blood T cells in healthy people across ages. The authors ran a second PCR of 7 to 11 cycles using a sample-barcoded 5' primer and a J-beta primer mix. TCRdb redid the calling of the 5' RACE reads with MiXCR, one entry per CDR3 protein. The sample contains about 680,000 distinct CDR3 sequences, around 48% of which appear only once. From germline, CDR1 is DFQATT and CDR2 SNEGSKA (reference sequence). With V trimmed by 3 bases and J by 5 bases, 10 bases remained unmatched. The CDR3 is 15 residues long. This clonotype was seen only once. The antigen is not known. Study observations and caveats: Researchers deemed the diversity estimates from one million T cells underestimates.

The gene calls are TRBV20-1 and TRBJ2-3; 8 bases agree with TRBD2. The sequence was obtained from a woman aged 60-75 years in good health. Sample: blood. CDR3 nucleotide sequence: TGCAGTGCTAGGGAGGGGACTAGTGGTAAAGATACGCAGTATTTT. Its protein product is CSAREGTSGKDTQYF.